One T cell receptor beta chain is described in this entry. The target antigen is unknown. These data are taken from a study of cytomegalovirus exposure and HLA in healthy donors. At the level of the study: For the approximately 400 genotyped donors, 75% to 90% fell within the Caucasian-associated ancestry cluster.

13 Jbeta primers and 60 Vbeta primers were used for the PCR. Profiling relied on immunoSEQ multiplex PCR, and the TCRdb table lists in-frame clones only, not all of them. The table includes 150,000 to 200,000 clones, 65% to 80% detected once. Study conclusions and caveats: Rare TCR sequences dominated, though some public TCRs recurred in many donors. The authors listed 150 to 200 TCR beta chains as cytomegalovirus-associated. A further, later analysis showed that HLA-associated TCR beta chains (compared with equally common others) were more clonally expanded.

The receptor was isolated from a female donor in good health and CMV-seronegative. Sample: PBMCs.

The CDR3 is CAWSGGTASGANVLTF. DNA for the CDR3: TGTGCCTGGAGTGGAGGGACAGCCTCTGGGGCCAACGTCCTGACTTTC. The chain employs TRBV30 and TRBJ2-6, with TRBD1 identical over 7 bases. V was clipped by 1 base and J by 0 bases; unmatched bases: 3. CDR1 and CDR2 (germline): GTSNPN, SVGIG (reference sequence). This CDR3 has 16 residues.